This T cell receptor beta chain emerged from a study of cytomegalovirus exposure and HLA in healthy donors. V lost 2 bases and J 0 bases, leaving 8 bases between the germline ends. CDR1 is SEHNR, CDR2 FQNEAQ, per germline (reference sequence). The CDR3 covers 15 residues. Profiling relied on immunoSEQ multiplex PCR, and the TCRdb table lists in-frame clones only, not all of them. The top ten clones hold approximately 0.69% of a sample with roughly 79,000 clones, approximately 93% of them seen once. Sequenced sample: PBMCs. The receptor's source is a man aged 18 to 35 in good health and CMV-seronegative. This chain uses TRBV7-9 with TRBJ1-5; no clear D. CDR3 protein: CASSLSGNSNQPQHF. DNA of the CDR3: TGTGCCAGCAGCTTAAGCGGTAATAGCAATCAGCCCCAGCATTTT.